The 5 T cell receptor beta chains below were found in one sample sequenced in a study of beta chain features in type 1 diabetes. What was sequenced were expressed TCRB transcripts, since all of the isolated RNA had been reverse transcribed. Assay used: immunoSEQ multiplex PCR; TCRdb lists only in-frame clones, some missing. This table holds roughly 150,000 clones, 8.1% found once. Sequencing input: central memory CD4+ T cells from blood. All receptors derive from a man between 18 and 29 years old in good health.

The rearrangement uses TRBV4-3 and TRBJ2-1; 9 nucleotides match TRBD2. V lost 0 bases to trimming and J lost 4 bases; unmatched junction nucleotides: 10. This CDR3 has 18 residues. The germline CDR1 and CDR2 sequences are LGHNA and YSLEER. The CDR3 DNA reads as TGCGCCAGCAGCCAAGACCTTGGCAGCGGGGGGCTGTACAATGAGCAGTTCTTC. Its protein product is CASSQDLGSGGLYNEQFF.

This clone was recorded a few times. The chain links TRBV11-2 to TRBJ2-2; possibly TRBD2 for D (6 bases). The CDR3 is made up of 13 amino acids. Germline V CDR1 and CDR2: SGHAT, FQNNGV. Trimming stripped 6 bases from V and 6 bases from J, with 11 bases between. CDR3 nucleotide sequence: TGTGCCAGCAGGCCTAGCGAACCCGGGGAGCTGTTTTTT. Protein product: CASRPSEPGELFF.

This clone showed up just a few times. This rearrangement joins TRBV5-1 to TRBJ2-7; TRBD1 agrees at 7 bases. Losses at the gene ends were 4 bases for V and 0 bases for J; bases not matched to a gene: 10. The CDR3 has 16 residues. Germline V gene lookup returns CDR1 SGHRS and CDR2 YFSETQ. The CDR3: CASSRNRGESSYEQYF. The DNA for the CDR3 is TGCGCCAGCAGCAGGAACAGGGGTGAAAGCTCCTACGAGCAGTACTTC.

The chain recombines TRBV6-6 with TRBJ2-7; D possibly corresponds to TRBD2 (5 bases). CDR1 and CDR2 (germline): MNHNY, SVGAGI (reference sequence). CDR3 size: 15 residues. Deletions cut 5 bases from V and 2 bases from J, with 16 bases between. The CDR3 nucleotides read TGTGCCAGCAGTCGGACTGGGGTCAAGGCCTACGAGCAGTACTTC. This encodes CASSRTGVKAYEQYF.

This sequence joins TRBV11-2 and TRBJ2-1; possibly TRBD2 for D (6 bases). CDR3 length: 15 residues. Germline V lookup: CDR1 SGHAT, CDR2 FQNNGV. V was shortened by 3 bases and J by 9 bases, with 18 bases between the two germline ends. The DNA of the CDR3 is TGTGCCAGCAGCTTGGCCGGGAGCAACTTTGGTGAGCAGTTCTTC. It translates to CASSLAGSNFGEQFF.